The clone carrying this T cell receptor beta chain was recorded once. Its target is not known. This sample was included in a study of T cell responses to AZD1222 COVID-19 vaccine. The V gene's germline CDR1 is MNHEY and CDR2 SMNVEV (reference sequence). Trimming pared 6 bases from V and 2 bases from J, leaving 16 bases between. The CDR3 is made up of 15 amino acids. TCRdb's copy holds only in-frame clones and misses some; the assay was immunoSEQ multiplex PCR. Of around 130,000 clones in the sample, nearly 95% were seen once. Study results and limitations: Reportedly, close to half of spike-specific TCRs are directed against unmutated variant regions.

The source material was peripheral blood, sampled on day 0 of AZD1222 vaccination. This clonotype originated in an adult in good health. This rearrangement joins TRBV27 to TRBJ1-2; D is perhaps TRBD1 (5 bases). CDR3 DNA sequence: TGTGCCAGCAGAAAAGATAGGACACCCAACTATGGCTACACCTTC. Translating gives CASRKDRTPNYGYTF.